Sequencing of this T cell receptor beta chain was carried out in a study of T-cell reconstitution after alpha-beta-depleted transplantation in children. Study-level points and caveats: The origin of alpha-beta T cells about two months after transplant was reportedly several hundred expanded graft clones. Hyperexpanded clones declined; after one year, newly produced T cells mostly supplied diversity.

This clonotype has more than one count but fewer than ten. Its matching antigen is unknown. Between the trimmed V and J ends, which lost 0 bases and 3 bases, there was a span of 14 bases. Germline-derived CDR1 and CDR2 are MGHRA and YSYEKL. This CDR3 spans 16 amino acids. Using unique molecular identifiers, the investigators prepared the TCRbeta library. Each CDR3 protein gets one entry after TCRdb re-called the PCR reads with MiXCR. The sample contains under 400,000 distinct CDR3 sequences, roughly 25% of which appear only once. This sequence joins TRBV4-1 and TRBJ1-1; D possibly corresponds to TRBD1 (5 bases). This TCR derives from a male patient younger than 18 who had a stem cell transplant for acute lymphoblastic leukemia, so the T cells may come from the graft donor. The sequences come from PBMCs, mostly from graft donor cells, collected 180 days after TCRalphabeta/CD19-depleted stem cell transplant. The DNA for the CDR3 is TGCGCCAGCAGCCAAGATCGGACACCAAGGCACACTGAAGCTTTCTTT. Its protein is CASSQDRTPRHTEAFF.